This T cell receptor beta chain is drawn from a study of blood T cell repertoires in COVID-19. Study-wide context: The origin of the acute and convalescent COVID-19 samples was the United States, Italy and Spain.

Trimming shortened V by 0 bases and J by 8 bases, and 19 bases separated the two germline ends. CDR3 length: 16 amino acids. Germline CDR1 is SEHNR and CDR2 is FQNEAQ (reference sequence). Sequenced by immunoSEQ multiplex PCR; TCRdb stores in-frame clones only, minus some. Among 150,000 or so clones listed, around 80% were seen once. This TCR derives from a human donor with acute or convalescent COVID-19. The donor label of this sample is uncertain. The V call is TRBV7-9, the J call TRBJ1-2; D is unresolved. Specimen: peripheral blood. CDR3 coding DNA: TGTGCCAGCAGCTTAGCAAATTCCATCGGGTCTGGGGGCTACACCTTC. Translation gives CASSLANSIGSGGYTF.